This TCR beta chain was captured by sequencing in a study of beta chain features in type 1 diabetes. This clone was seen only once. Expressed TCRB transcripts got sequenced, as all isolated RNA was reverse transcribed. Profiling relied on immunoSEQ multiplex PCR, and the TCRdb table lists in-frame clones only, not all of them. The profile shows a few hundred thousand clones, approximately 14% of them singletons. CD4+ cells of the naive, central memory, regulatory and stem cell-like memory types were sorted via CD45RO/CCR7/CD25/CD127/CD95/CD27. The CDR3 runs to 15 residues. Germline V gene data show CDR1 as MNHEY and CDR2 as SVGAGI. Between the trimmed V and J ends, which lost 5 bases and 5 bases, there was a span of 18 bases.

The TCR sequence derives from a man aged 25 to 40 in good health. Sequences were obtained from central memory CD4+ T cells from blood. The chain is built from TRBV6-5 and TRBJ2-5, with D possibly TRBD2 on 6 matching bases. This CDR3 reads CASSPTSMGLETQYF. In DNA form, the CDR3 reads TGTGCCAGCAGTCCCACTAGCATGGGATTGGAGACCCAGTACTTC.